This T cell receptor beta chain is from a study of neurological immune-mediated disorders. The germline V gene has CDR1 SGHKS and CDR2 YYEKEE (reference sequence). The CDR3 extends over 15 amino acids. The ends lost 4 bases at V and 5 bases at J; junction bases unmatched: 11. Ten or more counts support this clonotype. The cDNA was produced through 5'RACE with 10-nucleotide random UMIs. Each CDR3 protein gets one entry after TCRdb re-called the 5' RACE reads with MiXCR. Of some 24,000 distinct CDR3 sequences in the sample, 10% to 15% were seen once. The unsorted libraries originated from 2 million PBMCs that had been stored at -80 C.

This clonotype was sampled from a woman between 40 and 55 years old with HTLV-1-associated myelopathy (HAM/TSP). The chain recombines TRBV5-5 with TRBJ2-5; 7 bases fit TRBD1. Material: PBMCs. CDR3: CASSMGQLNRETQYF. CDR3 sequence (DNA): TGTGCCAGCAGCATGGGACAGCTTAACCGGGAGACCCAGTACTTC.